This T cell receptor (beta chain) is drawn from a study of T cells in narcolepsy. Repertoires were generated with immunoSEQ multiplex PCR, while TCRdb's copy carries only in-frame clones and drops some. Here the sample spans roughly 20,000 clones, approximately 82% being singletons. The V gene's germline CDR1 is WNHNN and CDR2 SYGVQD (reference sequence). The CDR3 is made up of 13 amino acids. Between the trimmed V and J ends, which lost 0 bases and 9 bases, there was a span of 12 bases. The chain uses TRBV10-1 and TRBJ2-7; possibly TRBD1 or TRBD2 for D (5 bases each). Material: memory (CD45RA-) CD4+ T cells from blood. The clonotype comes from a human donor in good health. The CDR3 bases are TGCGCCAGCAGTGAGTCGAACGGGGCCGGGCAGTACTTC. This sequence encodes CASSESNGAGQYF.